The rows below give T cell receptor beta chains drawn from one sample of a study of blood T cell repertoires in COVID-19. Produced via immunoSEQ multiplex PCR; TCRdb's table is partial and in-frame only. The sample lists over 150,000 clones, about 89% occurring once. The sample comprised peripheral blood. Receptors were obtained from a man over 45 with acute or convalescent COVID-19. Both conserved end residues are part of each CDR3. The D gene is left open where the match is weak. The listing skips clone size in some rows; elsewhere it reads once, few, many or a size class.

TRBV7-3	TRBD1	TRBJ2-1	-	CASSLSGGVFGEQFF	TGTGCCAGCAGCCTCTCAGGGGGAGTTTTTGGTGAGCAGTTCTTC
TRBV19	TRBD1	TRBJ2-1	once	CASSIGFRTGYNEQFF	TGTGCCAGTAGTATCGGTTTTCGGACAGGGTACAATGAGCAGTTCTTC
TRBV6-5	TRBD1	TRBJ1-2	-	CASRTQGAFDYGYTF	TGTGCCAGCAGGACTCAGGGGGCGTTCGACTATGGCTACACCTTC
TRBV7-9	-	TRBJ1-2	-	CASSLDAGVGYTF	TGTGCCAGCAGCTTAGATGCGGGGGTCGGCTACACCTTC
TRBV28	TRBD1	TRBJ2-7	once	CATNRQGQERQYF	TGTGCCACTAACCGACAGGGGCAGGAACGGCAGTACTTC
TRBV7-9	TRBD2	TRBJ2-3	-	CASSPSESGGRTDTQYF	TGTGCCAGCAGCCCCTCAGAGAGCGGGGGGAGAACAGATACGCAGTATTTT
TRBV7-2	-	TRBJ2-1	-	CASSWGSYNEQFF	TGTGCCAGCAGCTGGGGCAGCTACAATGAGCAGTTCTTC
TRBV6-5	TRBD1	TRBJ2-5	once	CASRPGQGVGRAQYF	TGTGCCAGCAGACCGGGACAGGGGGTGGGTAGGGCCCAGTACTTC
TRBV7-3	TRBD2	TRBJ2-3	-	CASSLLAGSTDTQYF	TGTGCCAGCAGCTTACTAGCGGGGAGCACAGATACGCAGTATTTT
TRBV5-1	-	TRBJ2-3	-	CASTKTSLGTDTQYF	TGCGCCAGCACCAAAACTAGTTTGGGCACAGATACGCAGTATTTT
TRBV12-3/TRBV12-4	-	TRBJ1-4	-	CASSFMREKLFF	TGTGCCAGCAGTTTCATGCGGGAAAAACTGTTTTTT
TRBV7-9	TRBD1	TRBJ2-3	-	CASYRGISTDTQYF	TGTGCCAGCTACAGGGGGATTAGCACAGATACGCAGTATTTT
TRBV30	-	TRBJ1-5	-	CAWSAAVGNQPQHF	TGTGCCTGGAGTGCCGCGGTGGGCAATCAGCCCCAGCATTTT
TRBV5-1	TRBD1	TRBJ1-1	-	CASSPHGTGMANTEAFF	TGCGCCAGCAGCCCACACGGGACAGGGATGGCGAACACTGAAGCTTTCTTT
TRBV28	-	TRBJ1-5	-	CASSLPGGLGNQPQHF	TGTGCCAGCAGCCTACCGGGGGGGCTGGGCAATCAGCCCCAGCATTTT